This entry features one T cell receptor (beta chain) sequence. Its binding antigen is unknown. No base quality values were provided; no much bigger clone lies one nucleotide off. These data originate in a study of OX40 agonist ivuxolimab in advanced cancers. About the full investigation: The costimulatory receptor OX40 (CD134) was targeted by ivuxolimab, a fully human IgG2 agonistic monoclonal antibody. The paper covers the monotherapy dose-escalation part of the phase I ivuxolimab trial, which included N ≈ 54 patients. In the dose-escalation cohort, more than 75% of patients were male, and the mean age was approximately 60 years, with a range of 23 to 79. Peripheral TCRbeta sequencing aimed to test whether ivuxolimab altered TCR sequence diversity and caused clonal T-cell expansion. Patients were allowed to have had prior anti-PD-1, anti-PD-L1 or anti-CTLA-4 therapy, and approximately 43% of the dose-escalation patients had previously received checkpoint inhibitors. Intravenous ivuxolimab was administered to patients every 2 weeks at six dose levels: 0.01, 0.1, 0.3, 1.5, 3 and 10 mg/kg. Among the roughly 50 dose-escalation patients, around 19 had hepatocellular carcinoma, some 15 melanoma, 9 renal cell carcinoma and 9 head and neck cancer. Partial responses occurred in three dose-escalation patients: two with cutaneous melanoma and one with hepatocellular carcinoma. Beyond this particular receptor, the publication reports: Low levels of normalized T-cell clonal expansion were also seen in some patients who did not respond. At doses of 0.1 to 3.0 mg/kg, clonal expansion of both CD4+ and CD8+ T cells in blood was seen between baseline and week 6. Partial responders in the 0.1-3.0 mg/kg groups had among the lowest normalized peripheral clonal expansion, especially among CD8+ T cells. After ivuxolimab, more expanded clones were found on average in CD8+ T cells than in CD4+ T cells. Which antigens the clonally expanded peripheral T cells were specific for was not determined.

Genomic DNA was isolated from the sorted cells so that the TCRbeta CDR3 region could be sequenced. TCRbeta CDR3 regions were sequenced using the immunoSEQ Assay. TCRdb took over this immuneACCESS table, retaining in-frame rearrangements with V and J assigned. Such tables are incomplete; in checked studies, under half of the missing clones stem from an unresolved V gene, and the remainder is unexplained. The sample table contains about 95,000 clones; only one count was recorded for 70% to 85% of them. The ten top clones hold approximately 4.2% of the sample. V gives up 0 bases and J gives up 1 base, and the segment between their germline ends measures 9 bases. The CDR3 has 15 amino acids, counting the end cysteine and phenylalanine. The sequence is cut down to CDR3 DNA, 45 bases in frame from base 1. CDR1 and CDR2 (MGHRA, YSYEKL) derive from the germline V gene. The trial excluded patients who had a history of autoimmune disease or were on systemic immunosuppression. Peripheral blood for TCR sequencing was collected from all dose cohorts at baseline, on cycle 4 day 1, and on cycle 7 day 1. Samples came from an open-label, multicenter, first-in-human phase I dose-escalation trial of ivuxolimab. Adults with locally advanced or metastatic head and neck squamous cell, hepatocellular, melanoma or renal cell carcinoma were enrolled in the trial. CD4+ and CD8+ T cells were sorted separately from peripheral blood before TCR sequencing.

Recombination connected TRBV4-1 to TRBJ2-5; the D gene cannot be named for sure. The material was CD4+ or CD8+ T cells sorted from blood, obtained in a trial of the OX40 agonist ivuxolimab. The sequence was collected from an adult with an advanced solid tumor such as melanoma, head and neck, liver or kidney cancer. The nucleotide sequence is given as TGCGCCAGCAGCCAAGATGCCGGGCGCCAAGAGACCCAGTACTTC. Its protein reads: CASSQDAGRQETQYF.